This TCR beta chain emerged from a study of glioma-infiltrating T cells. Findings and limits, study-wide: Tissue-blood divergence was below expectation in non-neoplastic patients, above in gliomas.

Amplification of TCR alpha and beta CDR3 regions from RNA used iRepertoire nested multiplex PCR. One-step reverse transcription and amplification started from approximately 100-400 ng of tissue mRNA or PBMC total RNA. MiXCR, run by TCRdb on the multiplex PCR reads, gives a single entry per CDR3 protein. In the table there are approximately 190,000 distinct CDR3 sequences, approximately 30% of which are singletons. Trimming took 6 bases from V and 8 from J, leaving 10 bases between them. The CDR3 length is 10 residues. Germline V gives CDR1 DFQATT, CDR2 SNEGSKA (reference sequence). As for this clonotype: The antigen is undetermined.

The chain uses TRBV20-1 and TRBJ1-1; no definite D call. The source of this sequence is a human donor with low-grade glioma or glioblastoma, undergoing nonglioma brain surgery, or in good health (not recorded which). Sample: glioma tissue, nonneoplastic brain tissue, or PBMCs (not recorded which). This CDR3 reads CSASQDEAFF. The CDR3 DNA reads as TGCAGTGCAAGCCAGGACGAAGCTTTCTTT.